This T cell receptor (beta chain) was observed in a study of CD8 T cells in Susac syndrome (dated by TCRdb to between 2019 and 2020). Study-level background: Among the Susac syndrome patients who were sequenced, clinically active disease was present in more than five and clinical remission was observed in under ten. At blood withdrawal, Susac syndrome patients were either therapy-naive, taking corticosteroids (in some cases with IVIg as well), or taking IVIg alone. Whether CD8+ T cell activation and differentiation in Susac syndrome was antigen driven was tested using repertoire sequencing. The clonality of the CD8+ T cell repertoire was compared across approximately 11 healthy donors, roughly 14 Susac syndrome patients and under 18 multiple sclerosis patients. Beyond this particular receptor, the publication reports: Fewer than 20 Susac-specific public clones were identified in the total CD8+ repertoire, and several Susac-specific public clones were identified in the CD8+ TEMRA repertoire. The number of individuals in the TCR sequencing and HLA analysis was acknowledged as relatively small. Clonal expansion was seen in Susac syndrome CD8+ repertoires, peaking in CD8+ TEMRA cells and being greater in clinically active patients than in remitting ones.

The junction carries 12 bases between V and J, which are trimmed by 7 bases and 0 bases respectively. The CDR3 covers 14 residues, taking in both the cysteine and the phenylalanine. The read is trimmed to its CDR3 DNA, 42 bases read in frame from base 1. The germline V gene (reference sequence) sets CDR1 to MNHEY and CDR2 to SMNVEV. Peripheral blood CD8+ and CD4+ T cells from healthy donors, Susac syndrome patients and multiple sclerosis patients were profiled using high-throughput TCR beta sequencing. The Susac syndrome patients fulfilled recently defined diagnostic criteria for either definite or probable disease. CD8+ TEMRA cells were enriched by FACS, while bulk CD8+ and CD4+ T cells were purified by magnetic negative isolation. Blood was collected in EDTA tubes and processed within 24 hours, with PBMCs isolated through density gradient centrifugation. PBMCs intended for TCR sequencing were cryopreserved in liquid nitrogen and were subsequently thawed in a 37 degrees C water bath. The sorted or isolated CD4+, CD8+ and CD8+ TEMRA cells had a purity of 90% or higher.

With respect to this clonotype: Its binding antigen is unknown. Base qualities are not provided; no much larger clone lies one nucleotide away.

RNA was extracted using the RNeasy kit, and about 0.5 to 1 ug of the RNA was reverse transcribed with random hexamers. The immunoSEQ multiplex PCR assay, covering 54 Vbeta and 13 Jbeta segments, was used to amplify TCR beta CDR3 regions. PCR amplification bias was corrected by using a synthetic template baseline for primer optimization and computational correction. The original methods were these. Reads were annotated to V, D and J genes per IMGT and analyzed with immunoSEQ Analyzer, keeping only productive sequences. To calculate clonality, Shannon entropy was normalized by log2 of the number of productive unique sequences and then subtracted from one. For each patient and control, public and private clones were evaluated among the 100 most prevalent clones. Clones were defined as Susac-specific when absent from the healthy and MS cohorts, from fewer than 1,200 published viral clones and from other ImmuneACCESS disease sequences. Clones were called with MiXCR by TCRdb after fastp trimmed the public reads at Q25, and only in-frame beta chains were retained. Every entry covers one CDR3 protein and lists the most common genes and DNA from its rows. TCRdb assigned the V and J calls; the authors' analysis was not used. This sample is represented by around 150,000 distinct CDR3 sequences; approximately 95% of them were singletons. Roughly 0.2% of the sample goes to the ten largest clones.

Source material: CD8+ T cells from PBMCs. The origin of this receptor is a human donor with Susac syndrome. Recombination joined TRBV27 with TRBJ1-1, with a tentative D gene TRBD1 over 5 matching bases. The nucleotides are TGTGCCAGCATGGGCAGGGCGCTGAACACTGAAGCTTTCTTT. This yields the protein CASMGRALNTEAFF.